These 12 T cell receptor beta chains originate from one sample sequenced in a study of T-cell reconstitution after alpha-beta-depleted transplantation in children. Unique molecular identifiers tagged the TCRbeta library. TCRdb analysed the PCR reads with MiXCR anew, one entry per CDR3 protein. This table holds 700,000 to 850,000 distinct CDR3 sequences, about 15% found once. This sample comprised PBMCs, mostly from graft donor cells, obtained 360 days after TCRalphabeta/CD19-depleted stem cell transplant. Every receptor here comes from a male patient younger than 18 who had a stem cell transplant for acute lymphoblastic leukemia, so the T cells may come from the graft donor.

This rearrangement joins TRBV5-1 to TRBJ2-7; the match to TRBD2 covers 7 bases. This CDR3 is built from 22 residues. Per germline, CDR1 SGHRS and CDR2 YFSETQ. V lost 0 bases and J lost 3; bases outside the gene matches: 27. Here the CDR3 reads CASSLGHHERAGVVGAYYEQYF. Written as DNA, the CDR3 is TGCGCCAGCAGCTTGGGACATCATGAAAGGGCGGGAGTCGTTGGGGCCTACTACGAGCAGTACTTC.

The chain couples TRBV28 to TRBJ2-5; 11 bases map to TRBD2. This CDR3 is built from 14 residues. The junction had 2 bases not matched to a gene; V was cut back by 4 bases and J by 4 bases. The germline V gene has CDR1 MDHEN and CDR2 SYDVKM. Written as DNA, the CDR3 is TGTGCCAGCAGTTACGGACTAGCGGGAGAGACCCAGTACTTC. This sequence encodes CASSYGLAGETQYF. Full variable domain (outside the CDR3, taken from reference TRBV28 and TRBJ2-5): DVKVTQSSRYLVKRTGEKVFLECVQDMDHENMFWYRQDPGLGLRLIYFSYDVKMKEKGDIPEGYSVSREKKERFSLILESASTNQTSMYLCASSYGLAGETQYFGPGTRLLVL.

The genes are TRBV7-8 and TRBJ1-5; D might be TRBD1 (6 bases). CDR1 is SGHVS, CDR2 FQNEAQ, per germline. With 5 bases removed from V and 5 bases from J, the gap between germline ends came to 16 bases. This CDR3 has 15 residues. CDR3 region: CASSPTVGAYQPQHF. Written as DNA, the CDR3 is TGTGCCAGCAGCCCTACGGTGGGGGCGTATCAGCCCCAGCATTTT.

V gene TRBV5-4 combines with J gene TRBJ2-1, with a possible D match to TRBD2 (5 bases). Germline V lookup: CDR1 SGHNT, CDR2 YYREEE (reference sequence). The V and J ends lost 0 bases and 4 bases respectively, with 11 bases between them. CDR3 size: 15 residues. In nucleotides, the CDR3 is TGTGCCAGCAGCTTGGAAAGCGGAGATTACAATGAGCAGTTCTTC. Translation gives CASSLESGDYNEQFF.

CDR3 loop: CASSPPFQGAGGETQYF. The DNA for the CDR3 is TGTGCCAGCTCACCACCCTTTCAGGGCGCCGGTGGAGAGACCCAGTACTTC. The chain has TRBV18 and TRBJ2-5; maybe TRBD1 (5 bases). The germline CDR1 and CDR2 sequences are KGHSH and LQKENI. The CDR3 has 17 residues. V lost 0 bases and J 4 bases, leaving 18 bases between the germline ends.

This clonotype has at least ten counts. The rearrangement links TRBV4-2 to TRBJ2-2, with a possible D match to TRBD2 (6 bases). Germline assignment: CDR1 LGHNA and CDR2 YNFKEQ. The CDR3 contains 17 residues. Deletions cut 1 base from V and 3 bases from J, with 15 bases between. The CDR3 region has the DNA TGTGCCAGCAGCCAAGTAGAGGAACTAGCCGACACCGGGGAGCTGTTTTTT. It yields the protein CASSQVEELADTGELFF.

This chain connects TRBV2 to TRBJ2-1; D is ambiguous. The germline gives CDR1 SNHLY, CDR2 FYNNEI. Between the trimmed V and J ends, which lost 3 bases and 5 bases, there was a span of 14 bases. The CDR3 has 15 amino acids. The CDR3 sequence: CASSDGWRPDNEQFF. Written as DNA, the CDR3 is TGTGCCAGCAGTGACGGTTGGCGGCCTGACAATGAGCAGTTCTTC.

The V gene is TRBV29-1, the J gene TRBJ1-2, with D unclear. Per the germline V gene, CDR1 is SQVTM and CDR2 is ANQGSEA. This CDR3 comprises 16 residues. V shed 3 bases and J shed 8 bases, with 25 bases lying between them. CDR3 DNA sequence: TGCAGCGTTGATGATCGCGCGGTCTCCCAGCCCTCCGGCTACACCTTC. Its protein product is CSVDDRAVSQPSGYTF.

V and J are TRBV6-5 and TRBJ2-7, with D possibly matching TRBD2 (5 bases). The germline V gene encodes CDR1 MNHEY and CDR2 SVGAGI. This CDR3 comprises 15 residues. V was shortened by 0 bases and J by 5 bases, with 14 bases between the two germline ends. CDR3 coding DNA: TGTGCCAGCAGTTACTCGATGAGGGCTAACGACGAGCAGTACTTC. Its translation: CASSYSMRANDEQYF.

V gene TRBV18 combines with J gene TRBJ2-3; D not resolved. The CDR3 covers 15 residues. Trimming cost V 2 bases and J 1 base, with 10 bases left between them. Germline-derived CDR1 and CDR2 are KGHSH and LQKENI. The CDR3: CASSPRFRGTDTQYF. Here the CDR3 DNA reads TGTGCCAGCTCACCAAGATTCCGGGGCACAGATACGCAGTATTTT. Combining the CDR3 with reference TRBV18 and TRBJ2-3 gives the whole variable domain NAGVMQNPRHLVRRRGQEARLRCSPMKGHSHVYWYRQLPEEGLKFMVYLQKENIIDESGMPKERFSAEFPKEGPSILRIQQVVRGDSAAYFCASSPRFRGTDTQYFGPGTRLTVL.

In its sample, this clonotype was seen a few times. This chain connects TRBV7-9 to TRBJ2-5; weak D call: TRBD1 (8 bases). Germline assignment: CDR1 SEHNR and CDR2 FQNEAQ (reference sequence). The V and J ends lost 5 bases and 5 bases respectively, with 15 bases between them. CDR3 length: 14 residues. The CDR3 nucleotides read TGTGCCAGCAGCGCGGACAGGGAGGGCGAGACCCAGTACTTC. Encoded protein: CASSADREGETQYF.

This clonotype occurred many times. This rearrangement joins TRBV7-3 to TRBJ2-1, with 7 bases matching TRBD2. The trim removed 5 bases at V and 6 bases at J, leaving 13 bases unmatched. The germline V gene has CDR1 SGHTA and CDR2 FQGTGA. This CDR3 is 16 amino acids long. This chain's CDR3 is CASSTLGGSSLNEQFF. The DNA for the CDR3 is TGTGCCAGCAGCACACTGGGCGGGAGCTCACTCAATGAGCAGTTCTTC.